This entry lists 22 T cell receptor beta chains sequenced from one sample in a study of blood T cells in healthy people across ages. For the second PCR, which ran for roughly 7 to 11 cycles, a sample-barcoded 5' primer and a J-beta primer mix were used. Using its own MiXCR run on the 5' RACE reads, TCRdb lists one record per CDR3 protein. The table records some 800,000 distinct CDR3 sequences, under 55% of them present only once. Sequencing used blood. The receptor set was obtained from a man aged 55 to 70 in good health.

The V call is TRBV6-2 or TRBV6-3, the J call TRBJ1-2, with a weak D call TRBD1 (5 bases). The CDR3 spans 12 residues. Germline V gene data show CDR1 as MNHEY and CDR2 as SVGEGT. The V and J ends lost 4 bases and 8 bases respectively, with 11 bases between them. The CDR3 coding sequence is TGTGCCAGCAGTTGGCAGGGCCAAGGCTACACCTTC. It translates to CASSWQGQGYTF.

V gene TRBV5-5 combines with J gene TRBJ2-7; D uncertain. Trimming left V 0 bases short and J 6 bases short, with 7 bases between. CDR3 size: 12 residues. Germline-derived CDR1 and CDR2 are SGHKS and YYEKEE (reference sequence). DNA for the CDR3: TGTGCCAGCAGCTTGGGACAAAGCGAGCAGTACTTC. Its translation: CASSLGQSEQYF.

J is TRBJ2-2 and V is TRBV4-1, with TRBD2 matching over 10 bases. In germline, CDR1 is MGHRA, CDR2 YSYEKL. The CDR3 is 16 amino acids. After removal of 2 bases from V and 5 bases from J, the junction contained 5 bases not matched to a gene. CDR3 bases: TGCGCCAGCAGCCAACTAGCGGGGGACCCTACCGGGGAGCTGTTTTTT. Its protein is CASSQLAGDPTGELFF.

CDR3 in amino acids: CSARLRTSGYNEQYF. The CDR3 DNA reads as TGCAGTGCTAGATTGAGGACTAGCGGTTACAATGAGCAGTACTTC. The chain employs TRBV20-1 and TRBJ2-1; 10 bases agree with TRBD2. The DNA end is more similar to TRBJ2-7, so the J call may be wrong. This CDR3 spans 15 amino acids. CDR1 and CDR2 from the germline V gene are DFQATT and SNEGSKA (reference sequence).

This clonotype was observed a handful of times. V and J are TRBV5-1 and TRBJ1-1, with TRBD1 identical over 8 bases. The germline V gene has CDR1 SGHRS and CDR2 YFSETQ. The CDR3 has 15 amino acids. V trimming: 4 bases; J trimming: 0 bases; junction bases outside the gene matches: 5. The CDR3 is CASSPRQGMNTEAFF. CDR3 DNA: TGCGCCAGCAGCCCCCGACAGGGGATGAACACTGAAGCTTTCTTT.

This chain links TRBV20-1 with TRBJ1-2; D gene unclear. CDR1 and CDR2 from the germline V gene are DFQATT and SNEGSKA (reference sequence). This CDR3 has 13 residues. Trimming shortened V by 5 bases and J by 2 bases, and 12 bases separated the two germline ends. The CDR3 is CSAQKNGNYGYTF. DNA of the CDR3: TGCAGTGCTCAGAAGAACGGGAACTATGGCTACACCTTC.

Only a few counts were recorded for this clonotype. The chain joins TRBV7-2 to TRBJ2-3; 7 nucleotides align to TRBD2. Trimming at V came to 2 bases and at J to 6 bases, leaving 14 bases not matched to a gene. Looked up from germline, CDR1 is SGHTA and CDR2 is FQGNSA. CDR3 size: 17 residues. The chain's CDR3 is CASSLIGGGSVMDTQYF. CDR3 nucleotides: TGTGCCAGCAGCTTAATCGGCGGGGGAAGTGTGATGGATACGCAGTATTTT.

V usage is TRBV5-1 and J usage is TRBJ1-2; TRBD1 aligns across 8 bases. V dropped 5 bases and J dropped 6; count of bases not matched to a gene: 6. The CDR3 covers 13 residues. Germline V gene sequence: CDR1 SGHRS, CDR2 YFSETQ. The CDR3 loop is CASSPRDRNGYTF. The DNA for the CDR3 is TGCGCCAGCAGTCCCAGGGACAGGAATGGCTACACCTTC.

J is TRBJ2-5 and V is TRBV5-8, with no clear D. Germline V gene sequence: CDR1 SGHTS, CDR2 YDEGEE. Deletions cut 1 base from V and 1 base from J, with 11 bases between. This CDR3 spans 15 amino acids. Here the CDR3 reads CASSLHQIIQETQYF. CDR3 in DNA: TGTGCCAGCAGCTTGCATCAGATTATCCAAGAGACCCAGTACTTC.

In its sample, this clonotype was seen a few times. V is TRBV12-3 or TRBV12-4 and J is TRBJ2-1; D is uncertain. Trimming took off 3 bases at V and 9 bases at J, with 15 bases between the two ends. The CDR3 consists of 14 residues. The CDR3 reads CASSFSDLKGEQFF. CDR3 DNA: TGTGCCAGCAGTTTCAGCGACTTGAAGGGTGAGCAGTTCTTC.

This chain joins TRBV27 and TRBJ2-3; D is perhaps TRBD1 or TRBD2 (5 bases each). The V gene lost 2 bases and the J gene lost 0 bases, with 15 bases spanning the gap. Germline CDR1 MNHEY, CDR2 SMNVEV (reference sequence). There are 17 residues in the CDR3. The CDR3 DNA sequence: TGTGCCAGCAGTTTAGCGGTGCAGGGAGCTAGCACAGATACGCAGTATTTT. Protein sequence: CASSLAVQGASTDTQYF.

This clonotype came up many times. The chain uses TRBV7-2 and TRBJ2-7; D ambiguous. The germline V gene has CDR1 SGHTA and CDR2 FQGNSA. V lost 1 base and J lost 2, with 6 bases in between. This CDR3 has 13 residues. CDR3 nucleotide sequence: TGTGCCAGCAGCTTAGTTACTGCCTACGAGCAGTACTTC. Translation gives CASSLVTAYEQYF.

The J gene is TRBJ1-4, the V gene TRBV18, with a weak D call TRBD1 (6 bases). Germline values: CDR1 KGHSH, CDR2 LQKENI. The CDR3 loop spans 14 amino acids. V was cut by 4 bases and J by 6 bases, with 12 bases left in between. The CDR3 sequence is CASSLRDTDEKLFF. CDR3 nucleotide sequence: TGTGCCAGCTCACTCCGGGACACGGATGAAAAACTGTTTTTT.

J is TRBJ2-5 and V is TRBV28; weak D call: TRBD1 (5 bases). With 8 bases removed from V and 9 bases from J, the gap between germline ends came to 13 bases. Germline assignment: CDR1 MDHEN and CDR2 SYDVKM. The CDR3 contains 11 residues. This chain's CDR3 is CASGAAGAQYF. The CDR3 DNA reads TGTGCCAGCGGGGCCGCTGGGGCCCAGTACTTC.

The rearrangement links TRBV30 to TRBJ2-5, with 9 positions matching TRBD1. With 1 base clipped from V and 5 bases from J, the junction kept 5 bases outside the gene matches. This CDR3 spans 14 amino acids. Germline values: CDR1 GTSNPN, CDR2 SVGIG (reference sequence). The DNA for the CDR3 is TGTGCCTGGAGTGCAGGGACAGGGTGGGAGACCCAGTACTTC. It translates to CAWSAGTGWETQYF.

The table lists this clonotype with a few counts. The gene calls are TRBV5-1 and TRBJ2-7, with 7 positions matching TRBD1. The CDR3 runs 16 residues. CDR1 and CDR2 from the germline V gene are SGHRS and YFSETQ. The ends lost 4 bases at V and 3 bases at J; junction bases unmatched: 13. The CDR3 sequence is CASSPGTAPVIYEQYF. As DNA, the CDR3 is TGCGCCAGCAGCCCCGGGACAGCCCCGGTTATCTACGAGCAGTACTTC.

This clonotype has more than one count but fewer than ten. This rearrangement joins TRBV28 to TRBJ2-1, with TRBD2 matching 7 bases. CDR3 size: 15 residues. V was pared by 7 bases and J by 5 bases, with 11 bases of the junction left unmatched. The germline gives CDR1 MDHEN, CDR2 SYDVKM. The CDR3 DNA sequence: TGTGCCAGCACCCAAGGACTAGGGTATGACAATGAGCAGTTCTTC. Residues: CASTQGLGYDNEQFF.

The genes are TRBV7-2 and TRBJ2-2; a weak D match, TRBD2 (6 bases). This CDR3 has 16 residues. The V end lost 5 bases, the J end lost 5 bases, and 18 bases lay between the germline ends. The germline gives CDR1 SGHTA, CDR2 FQGNSA. CDR3 amino acids: CASSPRGSGGTGELFF. The CDR3 DNA sequence: TGTGCCAGCAGCCCCCGTGGTAGCGGCGGGACCGGGGAGCTGTTTTTT.

The chain uses TRBV29-1 and TRBJ2-3; TRBD2 agrees at 8 bases. V lost 4 bases, J lost 0 bases, and 12 bases stayed unmatched. The CDR3 is 17 amino acids. From germline, CDR1 is SQVTM and CDR2 ANQGSEA. The CDR3 DNA reads TGCAGCGTTGGCCGGCGGGGGGCCCTGCCCAGCACAGATACGCAGTATTTT. Translated, it gives CSVGRRGALPSTDTQYF.

The CDR3 loop is CSVVPGSTEAFF. The CDR3 nucleotides read TGCAGCGTTGTCCCAGGGTCCACTGAAGCTTTCTTT. This sequence joins TRBV29-1 and TRBJ1-1, with D possibly matching TRBD1 (5 bases). CDR3 length equals 12 residues. Germline CDR1 and CDR2: SQVTM and ANQGSEA. Trimming cost V 4 bases and J 4 bases, with 10 bases left between them.

Points on this clonotype: At one boundary the junction diverges from the germline segment, which might be a read error. The CDR3 reads CATSESWLAGANRKDVQYF. The CDR3 bases are TGTGCCACCAGTGAGTCTTGGTTAGCGGGGGCCAACCGAAAAGACGTCCAGTACTTC. The rearrangement joins TRBV10-3 to TRBJ2-4; 9 bases agree with TRBD2. From germline, CDR1 is ENHRY and CDR2 SYGVKD. There are 19 residues in the CDR3.

The V call is TRBV6-5, the J call TRBJ2-5; TRBD1 matches 10 bases. The germline V gene has CDR1 MNHEY and CDR2 SVGAGI. The CDR3 consists of 14 residues. V trimming: 2 bases; J trimming: 4 bases; junction bases outside the gene matches: 1. CDR3 amino acids: CASSYGTGVETQYF. The CDR3 nucleotides read TGTGCCAGCAGTTACGGGACAGGGGTAGAGACCCAGTACTTC.